This record covers a single T cell receptor (beta chain). As yet, its antigen is unknown. These data come from a study of cytomegalovirus exposure and HLA in healthy donors. Study details: Sequencing of 180 million or so T cells in an earlier analysis found more than 100 million unique TCR beta sequences.

Every donor was a healthy person donating bone marrow. The PCR ran on 60 Vbeta and 13 Jbeta primers. Sequencing was performed with immunoSEQ multiplex PCR; in TCRdb, only in-frame clones are kept and a portion is missing. The sample table includes 80,000 to 95,000 clones. Between the trimmed V and J ends, which lost 0 bases and 4 bases, there was a span of 9 bases. The CDR3 contains 14 residues. The germline gives CDR1 SGHDT, CDR2 YYEEEE. Notes on the study in general: The records held CMV serostatus as the only immune exposure information. A later analysis linked a missense variant in DCLRE1C to the trimming of TCR beta V and J genes.

This sequence was found in a woman aged 25 to 39 in good health and CMV-seronegative. The sample was PBMCs. V and J are TRBV5-6 and TRBJ2-3, with TRBD2 as a possible D gene (5 bases). This chain's CDR3 is CASSLASSPDTQYF. Here the CDR3 DNA reads TGTGCCAGCAGCTTGGCTAGCAGTCCAGATACGCAGTATTTT. Based on the CDR3 plus reference TRBV5-6 and TRBJ2-3, the full variable domain is DAGVTQSPTHLIKTRGQQVTLRCSPKSGHDTVSWYQQALGQGPQFIFQYYEEEERQRGNFPDRFSGHQFPNYSSELNVNALLLGDSALYLCASSLASSPDTQYFGPGTRLTVL.